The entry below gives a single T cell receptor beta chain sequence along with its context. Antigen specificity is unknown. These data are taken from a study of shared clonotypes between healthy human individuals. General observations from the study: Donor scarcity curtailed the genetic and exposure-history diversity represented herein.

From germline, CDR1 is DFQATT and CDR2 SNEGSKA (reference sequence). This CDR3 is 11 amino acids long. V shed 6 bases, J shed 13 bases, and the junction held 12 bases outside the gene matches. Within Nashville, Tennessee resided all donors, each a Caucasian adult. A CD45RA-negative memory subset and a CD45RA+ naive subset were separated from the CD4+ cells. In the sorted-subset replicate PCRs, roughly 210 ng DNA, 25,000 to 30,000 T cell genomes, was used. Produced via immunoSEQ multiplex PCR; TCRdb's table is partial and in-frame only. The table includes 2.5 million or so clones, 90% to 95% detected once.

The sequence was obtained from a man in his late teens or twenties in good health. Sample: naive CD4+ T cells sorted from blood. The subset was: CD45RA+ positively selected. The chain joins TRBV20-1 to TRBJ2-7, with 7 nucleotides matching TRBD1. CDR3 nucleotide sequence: TGCAGTGCGGGTACGACAGGGATTTATTACTTC. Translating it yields CSAGTTGIYYF.